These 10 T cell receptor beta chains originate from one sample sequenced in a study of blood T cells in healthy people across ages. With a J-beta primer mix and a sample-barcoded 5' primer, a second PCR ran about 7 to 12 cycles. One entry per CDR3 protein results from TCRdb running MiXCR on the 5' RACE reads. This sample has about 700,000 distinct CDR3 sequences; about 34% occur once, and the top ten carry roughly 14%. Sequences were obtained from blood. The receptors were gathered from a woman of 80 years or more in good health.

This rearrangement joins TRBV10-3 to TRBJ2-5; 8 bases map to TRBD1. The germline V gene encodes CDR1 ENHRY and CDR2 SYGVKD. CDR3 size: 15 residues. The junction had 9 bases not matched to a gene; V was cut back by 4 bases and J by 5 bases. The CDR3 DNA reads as TGTGCCATCAGTGCACCGGGACAGGAGAGGGAGACCCAGTACTTC. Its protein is CAISAPGQERETQYF.

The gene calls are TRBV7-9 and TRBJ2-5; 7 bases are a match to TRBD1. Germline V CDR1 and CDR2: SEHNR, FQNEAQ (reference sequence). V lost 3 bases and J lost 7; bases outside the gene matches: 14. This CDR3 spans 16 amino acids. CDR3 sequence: CASSFRAPTGDGTQYF. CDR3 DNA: TGTGCCAGCAGCTTCCGGGCTCCCACAGGGGATGGGACCCAGTACTTC.

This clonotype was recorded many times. DNA of the CDR3: TGTGCCAGCAGCTTAGGACAGGGTGGTGGTGGCTACACCTTC. Its protein product is CASSLGQGGGGYTF. The rearrangement links TRBV7-2 to TRBJ1-2, with 7 bases lining up with TRBD1. This CDR3 comprises 14 residues. V was pared by 1 base and J by 7 bases, with 6 bases of the junction left unmatched. Germline CDR1 and CDR2: SGHTA and FQGNSA.

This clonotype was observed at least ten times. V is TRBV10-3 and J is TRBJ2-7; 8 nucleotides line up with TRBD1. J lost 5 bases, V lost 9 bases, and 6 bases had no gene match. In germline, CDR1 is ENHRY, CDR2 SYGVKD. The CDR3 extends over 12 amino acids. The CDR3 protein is CAIKTGADEQYF. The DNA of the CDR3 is TGTGCCATAAAGACAGGGGCTGACGAGCAGTACTTC.

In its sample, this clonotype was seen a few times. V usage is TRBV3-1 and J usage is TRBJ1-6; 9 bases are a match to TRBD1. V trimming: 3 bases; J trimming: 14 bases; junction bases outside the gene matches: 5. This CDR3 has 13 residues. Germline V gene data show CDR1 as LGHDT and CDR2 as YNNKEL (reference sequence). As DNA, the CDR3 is TGTGCCAGCAGCCAGGGACAGGGCCAAACCCTCCACTTT. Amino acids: CASSQGQGQTLHF.

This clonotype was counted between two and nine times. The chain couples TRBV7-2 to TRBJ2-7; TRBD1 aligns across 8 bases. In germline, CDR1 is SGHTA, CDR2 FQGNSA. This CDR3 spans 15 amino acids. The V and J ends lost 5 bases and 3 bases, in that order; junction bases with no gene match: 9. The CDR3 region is CASSRDRGGLYEQYF. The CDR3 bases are TGTGCCAGCAGCCGTGACAGGGGAGGCCTCTACGAGCAGTACTTC.

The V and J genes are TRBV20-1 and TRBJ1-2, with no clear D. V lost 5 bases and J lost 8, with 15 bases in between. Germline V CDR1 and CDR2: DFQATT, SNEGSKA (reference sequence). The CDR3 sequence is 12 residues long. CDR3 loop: CSALYKALGYTF. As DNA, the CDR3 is TGCAGTGCTCTATACAAGGCGTTAGGCTACACCTTC.

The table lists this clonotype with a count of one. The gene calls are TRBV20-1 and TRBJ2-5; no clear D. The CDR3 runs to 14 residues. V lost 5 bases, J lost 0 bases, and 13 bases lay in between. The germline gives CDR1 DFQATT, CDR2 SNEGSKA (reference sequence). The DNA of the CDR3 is TGCAGTGCTTTATTAACAGCGTACCAAGAGACCCAGTACTTC. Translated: CSALLTAYQETQYF.

CDR3 nucleotides: TGTGCCAGCAGGAGGACGGACAGGCCCACTGAAGCTTTCTTT. The encoded protein is CASRRTDRPTEAFF. This chain connects TRBV28 to TRBJ1-1; 7 bases are shared with TRBD1. Looked up from germline, CDR1 is MDHEN and CDR2 is SYDVKM. The V segment lost 6 bases and the J segment 4 bases; nucleotides outside the gene matches: 8. CDR3 size: 14 residues. The full variable domain, with the rest looked up from reference TRBV28 and TRBJ1-1, is DVKVTQSSRYLVKRTGEKVFLECVQDMDHENMFWYRQDPGLGLRLIYFSYDVKMKEKGDIPEGYSVSREKKERFSLILESASTNQTSMYLCASRRTDRPTEAFFGQGTRLTVV.

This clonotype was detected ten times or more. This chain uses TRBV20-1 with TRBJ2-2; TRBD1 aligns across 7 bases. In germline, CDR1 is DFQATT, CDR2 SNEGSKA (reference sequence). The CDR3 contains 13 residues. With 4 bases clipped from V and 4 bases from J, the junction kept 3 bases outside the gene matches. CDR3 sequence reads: CSATPGGTGELFF. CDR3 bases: TGCAGTGCTACTCCAGGGGGCACCGGGGAGCTGTTTTTT.